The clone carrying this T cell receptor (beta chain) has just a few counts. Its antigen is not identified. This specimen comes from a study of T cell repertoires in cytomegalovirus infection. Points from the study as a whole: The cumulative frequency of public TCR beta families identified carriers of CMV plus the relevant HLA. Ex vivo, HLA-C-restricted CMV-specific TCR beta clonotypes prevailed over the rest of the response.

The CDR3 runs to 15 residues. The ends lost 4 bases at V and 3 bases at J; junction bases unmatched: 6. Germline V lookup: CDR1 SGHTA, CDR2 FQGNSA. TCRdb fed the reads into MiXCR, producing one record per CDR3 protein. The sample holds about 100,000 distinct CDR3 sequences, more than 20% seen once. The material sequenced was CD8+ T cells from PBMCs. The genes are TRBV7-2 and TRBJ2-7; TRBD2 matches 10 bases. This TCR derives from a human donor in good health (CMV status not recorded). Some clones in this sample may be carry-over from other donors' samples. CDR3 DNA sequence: TGTGCCAGCAGCTCAGCGGGAGGGGTAGGCTACGAGCAGTACTTC. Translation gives CASSSAGGVGYEQYF.